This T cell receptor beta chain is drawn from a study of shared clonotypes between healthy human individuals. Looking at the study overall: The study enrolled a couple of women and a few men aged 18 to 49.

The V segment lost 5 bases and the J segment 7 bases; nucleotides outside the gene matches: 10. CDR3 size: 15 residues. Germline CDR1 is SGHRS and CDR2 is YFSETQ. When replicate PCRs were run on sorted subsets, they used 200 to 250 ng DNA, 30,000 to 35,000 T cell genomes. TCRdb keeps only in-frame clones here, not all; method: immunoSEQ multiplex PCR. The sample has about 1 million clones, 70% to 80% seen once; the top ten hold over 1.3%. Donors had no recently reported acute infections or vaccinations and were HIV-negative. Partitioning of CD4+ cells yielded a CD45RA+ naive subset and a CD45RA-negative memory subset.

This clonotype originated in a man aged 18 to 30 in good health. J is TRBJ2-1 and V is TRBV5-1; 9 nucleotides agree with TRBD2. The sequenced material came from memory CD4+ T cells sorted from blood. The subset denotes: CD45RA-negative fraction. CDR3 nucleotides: TGCGCCAGCAGTGCTAGCGGGGAGTATCGGAATGAGCAGTTCTTC. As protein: CASSASGEYRNEQFF.